The T cell receptor beta chain under discussion was sequenced for a study of blood T cell repertoires in COVID-19. Turning to the study itself: Whether acute or convalescent, the COVID-19 samples came from the United States, Italy and Spain. The cDNA or gDNA used as material had been derived from T cells, B-cell-depleted T cells, or PBMCs.

CDR3 size: 16 residues. V was trimmed by 1 base and J by 0 bases, leaving 9 bases between them. In germline, CDR1 is SGHVS, CDR2 FNYEAQ. TCRdb keeps only in-frame clones here, not all; method: immunoSEQ multiplex PCR. Counted here are 200,000 or so clones, roughly 91% occurring once; the ten biggest clones make up more than 7%. The rearrangement links TRBV7-6 to TRBJ2-2; D gene ambiguous. The receptor's source is a man aged 25-45 years in a cohort exposed to, infected with or recovered from COVID-19 (not recorded which). The sequencing sample was made of PBMCs or T cells enriched from blood (not recorded which). Here the CDR3 reads CASSLGQTTNTGELFF. CDR3 coding DNA: TGTGCCAGCAGCTTAGGCCAGACAACGAACACCGGGGAGCTGTTTTTT.